This entry lists 9 T cell receptor beta chains sequenced from one sample in a study of regulatory T cells in long-lasting Graves disease. In building TCR beta libraries, iRepertoire HTBI primers were used together with Arm-PCR of CDR3 regions. TCRdb re-analysed the multiplex PCR reads in MiXCR, keeping a single row per CDR3 protein. The sample consists of 550,000 or so distinct CDR3 sequences, 12% of them appearing once. Time point of the sample: newly diagnosed GD, antithyroid drugs for less than 3 months. Researchers made the TCR library from RNA that was extracted from PBMCs. These sequences were also reported in another study, on T cells in Graves' hyperthyroidism and ophthalmopathy.

This specimen consisted of peripheral blood mononuclear cells (PBMCs), obtained at new diagnosis, from a patient treated with antithyroid drugs. The receptors here all came from a woman aged 25 to 39 with Graves disease.

This clonotype was found a few times. This chain connects TRBV7-3 to TRBJ1-1; D is ambiguous. The CDR3 length is 13 residues. Germline loops: CDR1 SGHTA, CDR2 FQGTGA. V was clipped by 5 bases and J by 6 bases, with 13 bases between them. For the CDR3, the DNA is TGTGCCAGCAGCCCGGACTTGGTGTCTGAAGCTTTCTTT. This encodes CASSPDLVSEAFF.

This clonotype was detected only a few times. The rearrangement uses TRBV19 and TRBJ1-3, with 8 bases that match TRBD1. Germline loops: CDR1 LNHDA, CDR2 SQIVND (reference sequence). The CDR3 spans 15 residues. V trimming: 8 bases; J trimming: 2 bases; junction bases outside the gene matches: 8. DNA of the CDR3: TGTGCCAGTGGGAGTGGACAGGGCACTGGAAACACCATATATTTT. It codes for CASGSGQGTGNTIYF.

This clonotype was observed at least ten times. CDR3 nucleotides: TGTGCCAGCACCCAAGACAGGGGCGGTTCGCCCCAGCATTTT. Translating gives CASTQDRGGSPQHF. The gene calls are TRBV6-1 and TRBJ1-5; 8 bases agree with TRBD1. The CDR3 contains 14 residues. Germline V gene lookup returns CDR1 MNHNS and CDR2 SASEGT. V dropped 7 bases and J dropped 9; count of bases not matched to a gene: 11.

CDR3 sequence: CASSLNRVITLYGYTF. The CDR3 DNA follows: TGTGCCAGCAGCTTAAACAGGGTTATAACACTCTATGGCTACACCTTC. The genes are TRBV5-4 and TRBJ1-2; D perhaps matches TRBD1 (6 bases). CDR3 length equals 16 residues. Germline CDR1 SGHNT, CDR2 YYREEE (reference sequence). V lost 2 bases and J 4 bases, leaving 18 bases between the germline ends.

This clonotype was observed at least ten times. The chain has TRBV7-6 and TRBJ2-1; no firm D call. The CDR3 contains 13 residues. CDR1 is SGHVS and CDR2 is FNYEAQ in the germline V gene. V shed 0 bases and J shed 7 bases, with 7 bases lying between them. CDR3 nucleotides: TGTGCCAGCAGCTTAGCGCACGGGAATGAGCAGTTCTTC. Translated, it gives CASSLAHGNEQFF.

This chain connects TRBV29-1 to TRBJ2-5; no clear D gene. CDR1 is SQVTM and CDR2 is ANQGSEA in the germline V gene. This CDR3 has 11 amino acids. The V gene lost 6 bases and the J gene lost 4 bases, with 9 bases spanning the gap. The CDR3 region is CSVSRSETQYF. CDR3 nucleotides: TGCAGCGTATCTCGGTCAGAGACCCAGTACTTC.

This clonotype has more than one count but fewer than ten. The chain has TRBV19 and TRBJ2-7, with TRBD1 as a possible D gene (6 bases). V lost 3 bases, J lost 5 bases, and 8 bases lay in between. Germline V gives CDR1 LNHDA, CDR2 SQIVND (reference sequence). The CDR3 extends over 12 amino acids. CDR3 sequence (DNA): TGTGCCAGTAGTATCAGGGGCCACGAGCAGTACTTC. It encodes CASSIRGHEQYF.

Many counts were recorded for this clonotype. This sequence joins TRBV18 and TRBJ1-5; D not resolved. Germline V lookup: CDR1 KGHSH, CDR2 LQKENI. CDR3 length: 15 amino acids. V dropped 3 bases and J dropped 2 bases, with 11 bases sitting between them. The CDR3 protein is CASSPGLSGNQPQHF. DNA of the CDR3: TGTGCCAGCTCACCCGGGCTGTCGGGCAATCAGCCCCAGCATTTT.

The chain has TRBV6-5 and TRBJ2-2; 8 nucleotides align to TRBD2. Germline V gene sequence: CDR1 MNHEY, CDR2 SVGAGI. The J segment lost 4 bases and the V segment lost 2 bases, leaving 12 bases of the junction unmatched. This CDR3 has 18 residues. The CDR3 DNA sequence: TGTGCCAGCAGTTACCGTCAGACGGGACTAGGTGTCACCGGGGAGCTGTTTTTT. Residues: CASSYRQTGLGVTGELFF.